The 21 T cell receptor beta chains presented below share a single source sample, sequenced in a study of blood T cell repertoires in COVID-19. Repertoires were generated with immunoSEQ multiplex PCR, while TCRdb's copy carries only in-frame clones and drops some. Seen here are 80,000 or so clones, roughly 85% observed once, and the top ten hold roughly 9.6%. What was sequenced was peripheral blood. The receptors here all came from a man aged 50 to 60 with COVID-19, enrolled during active disease.

The chain uses TRBV11-2 and TRBJ1-1; 8 positions agree with TRBD1. There are 17 residues in the CDR3. The J segment lost 0 bases and the V segment lost 5 bases, leaving 11 bases of the junction unmatched. Germline CDR1 and CDR2: SGHAT and FQNNGV. The CDR3 is CASSQARGQAMNTEAFF. The CDR3 coding sequence is TGTGCCAGCAGCCAGGCAAGGGGACAGGCGATGAACACTGAAGCTTTCTTT.

The chain links TRBV2 to TRBJ2-7, with D maybe TRBD2 (5 bases). This CDR3 comprises 14 residues. Germline V gives CDR1 SNHLY, CDR2 FYNNEI. The germline V and J ends were trimmed by 7 bases and 0 bases, with 13 bases remaining between them. The CDR3 bases are TGTGCCAGCAAAAAAACTGGGAGCTCCTACGAGCAGTACTTC. Amino acids: CASKKTGSSYEQYF.

CDR3 residues: CASSWGQGGTEAFF. CDR3 nucleotide sequence: TGTGCCAGCAGCTGGGGACAGGGGGGCACTGAAGCTTTCTTT. V is TRBV5-4 and J is TRBJ1-1, with TRBD1 identical over 11 bases. CDR3 length: 14 residues. The germline CDR1 and CDR2 sequences are SGHNT and YYREEE (reference sequence). Losses at the gene ends were 3 bases for V and 4 bases for J; bases not matched to a gene: 2.

CDR3 in amino acids: CASSLNREEGYTF. In nucleotides, the CDR3 is TGTGCCAGCAGCCTTAACCGGGAAGAGGGCTACACCTTC. V and J are TRBV7-3 and TRBJ1-2; D is ambiguous. Germline CDR1 SGHTA, CDR2 FQGTGA. The CDR3 is made up of 13 amino acids. The germline V and J ends were trimmed by 5 bases and 8 bases, with 15 bases remaining between them.

This chain's CDR3 is CASSPRVGVSQYF. CDR3 nucleotides: TGTGCCAGCAGCCCCCGGGTCGGGGTGTCCCAGTACTTC. The V gene is TRBV7-9, the J gene TRBJ2-5; D perhaps matches TRBD2 (5 bases). The CDR3 consists of 13 residues. Germline loops: CDR1 SEHNR, CDR2 FQNEAQ (reference sequence). Trimming took 5 bases from V and 9 from J, leaving 16 bases between them.

This rearrangement joins TRBV14 to TRBJ1-1; D may be TRBD1 (6 bases). This CDR3 is 14 amino acids long. V lost 3 bases and J lost 1, with 9 bases in between. The germline gives CDR1 SGHDN, CDR2 FVKESK. CDR3 coding DNA: TGTGCCAGCAGCCACAGGGGCCCGAACACTGAAGCTTTCTTT. Translated: CASSHRGPNTEAFF.

The chain recombines TRBV10-3 with TRBJ2-2; weak D call: TRBD1 (5 bases). Germline lookup yields CDR1 ENHRY and CDR2 SYGVKD. This CDR3 has 14 amino acids. The V end lost 8 bases, the J end lost 1 base, and 11 bases lay between the germline ends. CDR3 coding DNA: TGTGCCATCGGGTTTGACAGGAACACCGGGGAGCTGTTTTTT. Its translation: CAIGFDRNTGELFF.

This sequence joins TRBV6-5 and TRBJ1-4; tentative D call: TRBD1 (6 bases). The germline V gene has CDR1 MNHEY and CDR2 SVGAGI. This CDR3 has 13 amino acids. Trimming took off 1 base at V and 8 bases at J, with 8 bases between the two ends. CDR3 region: CASSYFRGEKLFF. The CDR3 DNA sequence: TGTGCCAGCAGTTACTTCAGGGGCGAAAAACTGTTTTTT.

This sequence joins TRBV6-6 and TRBJ1-1; D gene uncertain. From germline, CDR1 is MNHNY and CDR2 SVGAGI (reference sequence). V lost 0 bases and J lost 1, with 6 bases in between. The length of the CDR3 is 14 residues. The chain's CDR3 is CASSYSVRNTEAFF. The CDR3 coding sequence is TGTGCCAGCAGTTACTCGGTCAGGAACACTGAAGCTTTCTTT.

Regarding this clone: Without the conserved terminal phenylalanine or tryptophan, this CDR3 likely stems from a read error. No DNA is shown, since the ends of the CDR3 on it are uncertain; the CDR3 is the one TCRdb lists. V and J are TRBV6-1 and TRBJ1-1; whether TRBD1, the table's D call, matches the DNA was not checked. Germline lookup yields CDR1 MNHNS and CDR2 SASEGT. Both ends counted, the CDR3 spans 13 residues. The CDR3 region is CASSEARFQGTGV.

This clone was recorded only once. V gene TRBV5-1 combines with J gene TRBJ2-1, with 7 bases matching TRBD1. The V segment lost 0 bases and the J segment 7 bases; nucleotides outside the gene matches: 7. Looked up from germline, CDR1 is SGHRS and CDR2 is YFSETQ. The CDR3 covers 15 residues. CDR3 amino acids: CASSLEGAPDNEQFF. The CDR3 bases are TGCGCCAGCAGCTTGGAGGGGGCTCCGGATAATGAGCAGTTCTTC. Full variable domain (missing parts from reference TRBV5-1 and TRBJ2-1): KAGVTQTPRYLIKTRGQQVTLSCSPISGHRSVSWYQQTPGQGLQFLFEYFSETQRNKGNFPGRFSGRQFSNSRSEMNVSTLELGDSALYLCASSLEGAPDNEQFFGPGTRLTVL.

J is TRBJ1-1 and V is TRBV27; 7 nucleotides align to TRBD1. This CDR3 has 16 residues. Unmatched junction bases numbered 13, after V lost 5 bases and J lost 4 bases. Germline values: CDR1 MNHEY, CDR2 SMNVEV (reference sequence). CDR3 loop: CASSPSTGLGLTEAFF. CDR3 sequence (DNA): TGTGCCAGCAGTCCCTCGACAGGGCTAGGGCTCACTGAAGCTTTCTTT.

This chain links TRBV19 with TRBJ2-1, with D tentatively TRBD2 (6 bases). Germline lookup yields CDR1 LNHDA and CDR2 SQIVND (reference sequence). There are 15 residues in the CDR3. V lost 3 bases and J lost 5, with 14 bases in between. CDR3 protein: CASSIRDFPHNEQFF. The DNA of the CDR3 is TGTGCCAGTAGTATCCGGGACTTCCCCCACAATGAGCAGTTCTTC.

This chain links TRBV28 with TRBJ2-3, with 9 bases lining up with TRBD2. Trimming at V came to 0 bases and at J to 0 bases, leaving 4 bases not matched to a gene. This CDR3 spans 17 amino acids. Germline values: CDR1 MDHEN, CDR2 SYDVKM. The DNA for the CDR3 is TGTGCCAGCAGTTTATGGCCTAGCGGGGCGAGCACAGATACGCAGTATTTT. It yields the protein CASSLWPSGASTDTQYF.

The rearrangement joins TRBV5-4 to TRBJ2-1, with no clear D. Trimming stripped 1 base from V and 4 bases from J, with 9 bases between. The germline gives CDR1 SGHNT, CDR2 YYREEE (reference sequence). The CDR3 sequence is 14 residues long. CDR3 bases: TGTGCCAGCAGCTTGTTTACAGAGTACAATGAGCAGTTCTTC. Translating gives CASSLFTEYNEQFF. Full variable domain (missing parts from reference TRBV5-4 and TRBJ2-1): ETGVTQSPTHLIKTRGQQVTLRCSSQSGHNTVSWYQQALGQGPQFIFQYYREEENGRGNFPPRFSGLQFPNYSSELNVNALELDDSALYLCASSLFTEYNEQFFGPGTRLTVL.

This clone has only one observation. The rearrangement joins TRBV5-5 to TRBJ2-6; no definite D call. The CDR3 has 17 amino acids. Per the germline V gene, CDR1 is SGHKS and CDR2 is YYEKEE (reference sequence). Trimming removed 0 bases at V and 0 bases at J, with 10 bases between. CDR3 sequence (DNA): TGTGCCAGCAGCTTGGGCAGGCTAAACTCTGGGGCCAACGTCCTGACTTTC. Translated: CASSLGRLNSGANVLTF.

This chain connects TRBV5-5 to TRBJ2-7, with D possibly TRBD2 on 5 matching bases. The V gene lost 2 bases and the J gene lost 0 bases, with 9 bases spanning the gap. Germline V CDR1 and CDR2: SGHKS, YYEKEE (reference sequence). The CDR3 extends over 14 amino acids. The CDR3 bases are TGTGCCAGCAGCTTATCCGGGGTCTCCTACGAGCAGTACTTC. Residues: CASSLSGVSYEQYF. The full variable domain, completed using reference TRBV5-5 and TRBJ2-7, is DAGVTQSPTHLIKTRGQQVTLRCSPISGHKSVSWYQQVLGQGPQFIFQYYEKEERGRGNFPDRFSARQFPNYSSELNVNALLLGDSALYLCASSLSGVSYEQYFGPGTRLTVT.

V usage is TRBV5-1 and J usage is TRBJ2-7, with 10 nucleotides matching TRBD1. The CDR3 contains 13 residues. Germline values: CDR1 SGHRS, CDR2 YFSETQ. V was pared by 5 bases and J by 7 bases, with 6 bases of the junction left unmatched. The CDR3 spells CASRPGQGTEQYF. CDR3 sequence (DNA): TGCGCCAGCAGACCGGGACAGGGGACGGAGCAGTACTTC.

The table lists this clone with a count of one. V gene TRBV9 combines with J gene TRBJ1-2, with 11 positions matching TRBD1. CDR3 size: 15 residues. Germline assignment: CDR1 SGDLS and CDR2 YYNGEE. V shed 4 bases and J 8 bases; nucleotides not matched to a gene: 10. CDR3 in amino acids: CASSSGTGGFWGYTF. In DNA form, the CDR3 reads TGTGCCAGCAGCTCTGGGACAGGGGGTTTTTGGGGCTACACCTTC.

The CDR3 DNA reads TGTGCCAGCAGCTCTAGCGGGAGGGGGGAGACCCAGTACTTC. It codes for CASSSSGRGETQYF. The rearrangement joins TRBV7-2 to TRBJ2-5; 12 bases are a match to TRBD2. V gave up 4 bases and J gave up 5 bases; unmatched junction bases: 2. The CDR3 covers 14 residues. Germline-derived CDR1 and CDR2 are SGHTA and FQGNSA.

The V gene is TRBV30, the J gene TRBJ1-2; weak D call: TRBD1 (5 bases). Between the trimmed V and J ends, which lost 2 bases and 6 bases, there was a span of 16 bases. The CDR3 runs to 14 residues. In germline, CDR1 is GTSNPN, CDR2 SVGIG (reference sequence). The DNA for the CDR3 is TGTGCCTGGAGTTCTCCCGGGACTGGGAATGGCTACACCTTC. This codes for CAWSSPGTGNGYTF. The full variable domain, in which reference TRBV30 and TRBJ1-2 provide the parts outside the CDR3, is SQTIHQWPATLVQPVGSPLSLECTVEGTSNPNLYWYRQAAGRGLQLLFYSVGIGQISSEVPQNLSASRPQDRQFILSSKKLLLSDSGFYLCAWSSPGTGNGYTFGSGTRLTVV.